This T cell receptor (beta chain) originates from a study of blood T cell repertoires in COVID-19. Overall study: Sites across the United States, Italy and Spain contributed samples from acute and convalescent COVID-19. PBMCs, B-cell-depleted T cells, or T cells were the source of the cDNA or gDNA that made up the material.

With 0 bases removed from V and 8 bases from J, the gap between germline ends came to 8 bases. CDR1 and CDR2 (germline): SGHTA, FQGNSA. CDR3 length equals 13 residues. Membership in each cohort depended on participant-reported clinical history. Repertoires were generated with immunoSEQ multiplex PCR, while TCRdb's copy carries only in-frame clones and drops some. This sample carries 200,000 or so clones, roughly 84% of them seen once, and the ten largest clones take around 7%. This rearrangement joins TRBV7-2 to TRBJ2-4, with no clear D. The clonotype comes from a man aged 25 to 45 in a cohort exposed to, infected with or recovered from COVID-19 (not recorded which). Sequencing used PBMCs or T cells enriched from blood (not recorded which). Here the CDR3 reads CASSLAREDIQYF. The CDR3 coding sequence is TGTGCCAGCAGCTTAGCGCGAGAGGACATTCAGTACTTC.